Below, one T cell receptor beta chain is given with its context. Deletions cut 3 bases from V and 0 bases from J, with 10 bases between. The germline gives CDR1 SGDLS, CDR2 YYNGEE. There are 15 residues in the CDR3. These data come from a study of T cell responses to AZD1222 COVID-19 vaccine. Some clones are missing from TCRdb's copy, which holds only in-frame ones; the method was immunoSEQ multiplex PCR. The data contain fewer than 250,000 clones, 85% to 95% of them singletons. The sequencing used peripheral blood, collected on day 0 of MenACWY control vaccination. The J gene is TRBJ1-5, the V gene TRBV9; no reliable D call. The source is an adult in good health. CDR3 in DNA: TGTGCCAGCAGCGAGGACGGGCTTAGCAATCAGCCCCAGCATTTT. Translating gives CASSEDGLSNQPQHF.